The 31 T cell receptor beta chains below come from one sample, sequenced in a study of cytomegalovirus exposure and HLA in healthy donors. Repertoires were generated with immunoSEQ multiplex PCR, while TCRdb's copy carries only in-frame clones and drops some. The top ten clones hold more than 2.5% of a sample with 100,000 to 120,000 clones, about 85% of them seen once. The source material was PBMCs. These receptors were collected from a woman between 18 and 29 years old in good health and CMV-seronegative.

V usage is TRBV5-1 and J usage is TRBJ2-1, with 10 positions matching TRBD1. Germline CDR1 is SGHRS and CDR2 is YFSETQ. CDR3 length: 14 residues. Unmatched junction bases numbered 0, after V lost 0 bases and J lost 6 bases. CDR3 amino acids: CASSLGQGANEQFF. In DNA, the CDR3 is TGCGCCAGCAGCTTGGGACAGGGGGCCAATGAGCAGTTCTTC.

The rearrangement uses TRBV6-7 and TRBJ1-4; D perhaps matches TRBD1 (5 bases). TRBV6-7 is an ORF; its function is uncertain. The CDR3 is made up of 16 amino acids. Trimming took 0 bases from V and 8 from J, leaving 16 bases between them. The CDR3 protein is CASSYSEGRENEKLFF. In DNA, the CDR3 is TGTGCCAGCAGTTACTCGGAGGGCAGGGAAAACGAAAAACTGTTTTTT.

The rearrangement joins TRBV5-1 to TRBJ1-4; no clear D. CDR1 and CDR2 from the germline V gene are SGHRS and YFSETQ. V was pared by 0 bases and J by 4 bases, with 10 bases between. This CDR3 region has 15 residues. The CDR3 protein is CASSLVGGDNEKLFF. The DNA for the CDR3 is TGCGCCAGCAGCTTGGTTGGCGGAGATAATGAAAAACTGTTTTTT.

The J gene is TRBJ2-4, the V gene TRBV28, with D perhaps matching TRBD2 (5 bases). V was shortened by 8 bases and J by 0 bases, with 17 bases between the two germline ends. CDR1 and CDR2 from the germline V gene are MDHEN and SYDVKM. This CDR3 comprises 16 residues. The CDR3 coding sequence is TGTGCCAGCCTACCCCATTCCGGGGTAGCCAAAAACATTCAGTACTTC. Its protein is CASLPHSGVAKNIQYF.

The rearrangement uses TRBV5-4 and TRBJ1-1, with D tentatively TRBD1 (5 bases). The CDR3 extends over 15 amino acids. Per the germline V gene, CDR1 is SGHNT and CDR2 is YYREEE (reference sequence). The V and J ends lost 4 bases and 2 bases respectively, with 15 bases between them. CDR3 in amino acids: CASSPGGDSNTEAFF. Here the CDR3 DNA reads TGTGCCAGCAGCCCGGGGGGGGATTCCAACACTGAAGCTTTCTTT. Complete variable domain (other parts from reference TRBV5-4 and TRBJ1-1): ETGVTQSPTHLIKTRGQQVTLRCSSQSGHNTVSWYQQALGQGPQFIFQYYREEENGRGNFPPRFSGLQFPNYSSELNVNALELDDSALYLCASSPGGDSNTEAFFGQGTRLTVV.

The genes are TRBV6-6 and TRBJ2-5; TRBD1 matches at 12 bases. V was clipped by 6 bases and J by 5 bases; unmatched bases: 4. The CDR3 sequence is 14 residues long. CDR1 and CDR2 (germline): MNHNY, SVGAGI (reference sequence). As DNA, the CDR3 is TGTGCCAGCAGCGGGACAGGGGGCTGGGAGACCCAGTACTTC. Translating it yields CASSGTGGWETQYF.

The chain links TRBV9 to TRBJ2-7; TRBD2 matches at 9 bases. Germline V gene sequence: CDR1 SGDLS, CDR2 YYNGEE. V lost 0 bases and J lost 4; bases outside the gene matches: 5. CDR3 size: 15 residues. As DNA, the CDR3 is TGTGCCAGCAGCGTAGCTCGGCGGGGGGGTTACGAGCAGTACTTC. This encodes CASSVARRGGYEQYF.

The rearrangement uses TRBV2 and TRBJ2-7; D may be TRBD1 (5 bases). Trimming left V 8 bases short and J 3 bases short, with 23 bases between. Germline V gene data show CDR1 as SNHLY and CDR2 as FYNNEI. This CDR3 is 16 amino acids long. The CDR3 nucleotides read TGTGCCAGCGAACGGTCGAGCCTTATGGGGCTCTACGAGCAGTACTTC. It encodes CASERSSLMGLYEQYF.

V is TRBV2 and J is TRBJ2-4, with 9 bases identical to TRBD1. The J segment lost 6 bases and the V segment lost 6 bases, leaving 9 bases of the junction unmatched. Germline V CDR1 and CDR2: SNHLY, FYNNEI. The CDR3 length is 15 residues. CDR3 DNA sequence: TGTGCCAGCAGGGGACAGGGACAGGGCTTAAACATTCAGTACTTC. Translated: CASRGQGQGLNIQYF.

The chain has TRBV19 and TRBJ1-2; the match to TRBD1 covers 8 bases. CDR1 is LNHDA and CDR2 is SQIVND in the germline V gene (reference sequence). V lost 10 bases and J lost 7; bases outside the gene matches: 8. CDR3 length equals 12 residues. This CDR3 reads CATGQGAFGYTF. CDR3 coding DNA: TGTGCCACCGGGCAGGGGGCTTTTGGCTACACCTTC.

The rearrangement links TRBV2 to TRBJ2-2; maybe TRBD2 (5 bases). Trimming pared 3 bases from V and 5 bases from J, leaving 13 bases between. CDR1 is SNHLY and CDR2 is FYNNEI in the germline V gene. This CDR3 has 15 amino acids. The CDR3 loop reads CASSEGASRTGELFF. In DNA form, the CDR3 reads TGTGCCAGCAGTGAGGGAGCCTCGAGAACCGGGGAGCTGTTTTTT. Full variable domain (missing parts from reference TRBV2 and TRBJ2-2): EPEVTQTPSHQVTQMGQEVILRCVPISNHLYFYWYRQILGQKVEFLVSFYNNEISEKSEIFDDQFSVERPDGSNFTLKIRSTKLEDSAMYFCASSEGASRTGELFFGEGSRLTVL.

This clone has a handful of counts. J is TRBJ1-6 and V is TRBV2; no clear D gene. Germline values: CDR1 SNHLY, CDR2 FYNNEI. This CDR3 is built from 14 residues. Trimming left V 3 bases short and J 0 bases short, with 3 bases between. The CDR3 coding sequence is TGTGCCAGCAGTGACGGCTCCTATAATTCACCCCTCCACTTT. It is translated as CASSDGSYNSPLHF.

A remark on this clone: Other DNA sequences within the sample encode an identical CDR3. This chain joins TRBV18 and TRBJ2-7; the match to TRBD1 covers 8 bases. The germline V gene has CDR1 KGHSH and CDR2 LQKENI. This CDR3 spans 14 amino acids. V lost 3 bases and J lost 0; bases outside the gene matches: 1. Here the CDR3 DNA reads TGTGCCAGCTCACCCGGGACAGGCTCCTACGAGCAGTACTTC. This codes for CASSPGTGSYEQYF.

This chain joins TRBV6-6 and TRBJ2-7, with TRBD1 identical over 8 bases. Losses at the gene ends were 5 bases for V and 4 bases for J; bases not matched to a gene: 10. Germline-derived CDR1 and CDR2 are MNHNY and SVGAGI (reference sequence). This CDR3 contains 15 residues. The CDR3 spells CASSHGSGGWYEQYF. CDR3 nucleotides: TGTGCCAGCAGTCACGGCTCAGGGGGCTGGTACGAGCAGTACTTC.

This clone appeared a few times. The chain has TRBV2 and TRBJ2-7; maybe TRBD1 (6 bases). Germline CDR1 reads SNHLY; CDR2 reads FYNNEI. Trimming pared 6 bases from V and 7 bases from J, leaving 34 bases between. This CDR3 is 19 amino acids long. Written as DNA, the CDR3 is TGTGCCAGCAGCCTAGGGACGGGGTCCGCTGTGTGGAAAAGGGGGGAGCAGTACTTC. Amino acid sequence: CASSLGTGSAVWKRGEQYF. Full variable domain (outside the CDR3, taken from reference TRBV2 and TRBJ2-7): EPEVTQTPSHQVTQMGQEVILRCVPISNHLYFYWYRQILGQKVEFLVSFYNNEISEKSEIFDDQFSVERPDGSNFTLKIRSTKLEDSAMYFCASSLGTGSAVWKRGEQYFGPGTRLTVT.

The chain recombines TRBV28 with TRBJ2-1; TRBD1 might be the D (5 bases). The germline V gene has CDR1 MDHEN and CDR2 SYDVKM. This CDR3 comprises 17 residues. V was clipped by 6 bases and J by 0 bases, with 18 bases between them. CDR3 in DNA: TGTGCCAGCAGCCAAGACAGACTTGCGCGCTCCTACAATGAGCAGTTCTTC. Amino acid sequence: CASSQDRLARSYNEQFF.

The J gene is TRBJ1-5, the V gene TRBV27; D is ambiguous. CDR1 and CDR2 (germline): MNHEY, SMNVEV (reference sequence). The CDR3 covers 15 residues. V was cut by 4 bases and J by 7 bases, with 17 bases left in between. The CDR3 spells CASSSSPISRQPQHF. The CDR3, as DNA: TGTGCCAGCAGTTCTTCCCCCATCTCGAGGCAGCCCCAGCATTTT.

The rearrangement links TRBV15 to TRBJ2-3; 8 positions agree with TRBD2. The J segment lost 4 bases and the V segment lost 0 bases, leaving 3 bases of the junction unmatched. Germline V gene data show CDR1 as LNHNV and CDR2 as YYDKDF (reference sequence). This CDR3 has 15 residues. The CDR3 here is CATSRDSGGPDTQYF. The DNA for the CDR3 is TGTGCCACCAGCAGAGATTCGGGGGGGCCAGATACGCAGTATTTT.

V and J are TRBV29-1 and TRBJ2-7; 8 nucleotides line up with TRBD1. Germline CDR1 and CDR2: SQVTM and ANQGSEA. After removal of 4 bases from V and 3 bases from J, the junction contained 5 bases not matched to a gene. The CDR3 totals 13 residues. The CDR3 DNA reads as TGCAGCGTTGTACAGGGGGTCGGCTACGAGCAGTACTTC. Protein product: CSVVQGVGYEQYF.

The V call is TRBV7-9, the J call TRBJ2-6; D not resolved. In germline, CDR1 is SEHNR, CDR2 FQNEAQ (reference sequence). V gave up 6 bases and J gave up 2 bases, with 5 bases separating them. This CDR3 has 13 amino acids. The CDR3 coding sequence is TGTGCCAGCAGTATCCCTGGGGCCAACGTCCTGACTTTC. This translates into CASSIPGANVLTF.

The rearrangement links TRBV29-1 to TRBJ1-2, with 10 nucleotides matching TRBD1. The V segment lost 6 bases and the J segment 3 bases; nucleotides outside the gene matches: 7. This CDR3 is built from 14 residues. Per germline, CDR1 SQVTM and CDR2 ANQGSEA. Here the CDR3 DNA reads TGCAGCGTGACGGGGACAGGGGAGGACTATGGCTACACCTTC. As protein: CSVTGTGEDYGYTF.

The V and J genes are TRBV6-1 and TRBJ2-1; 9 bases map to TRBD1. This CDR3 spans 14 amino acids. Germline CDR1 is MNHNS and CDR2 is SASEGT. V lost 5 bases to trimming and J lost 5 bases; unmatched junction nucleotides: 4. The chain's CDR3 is CASSRGTGHNEQFF. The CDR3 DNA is TGTGCCAGCAGTCGCGGGACAGGGCACAATGAGCAGTTCTTC.

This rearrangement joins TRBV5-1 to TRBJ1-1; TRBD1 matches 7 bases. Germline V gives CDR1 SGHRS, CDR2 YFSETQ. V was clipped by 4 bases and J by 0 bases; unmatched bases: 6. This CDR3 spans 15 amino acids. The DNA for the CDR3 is TGCGCCAGCAGCCTGGGACAGATCATGAACACTGAAGCTTTCTTT. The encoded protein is CASSLGQIMNTEAFF.

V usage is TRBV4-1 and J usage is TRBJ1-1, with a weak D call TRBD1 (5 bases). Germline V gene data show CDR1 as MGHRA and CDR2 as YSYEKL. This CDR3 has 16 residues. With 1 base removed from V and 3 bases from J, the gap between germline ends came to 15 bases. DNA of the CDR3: TGCGCCAGCAGCCAAGCGGCATCCTCAGGGTACACTGAAGCTTTCTTT. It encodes CASSQAASSGYTEAFF.

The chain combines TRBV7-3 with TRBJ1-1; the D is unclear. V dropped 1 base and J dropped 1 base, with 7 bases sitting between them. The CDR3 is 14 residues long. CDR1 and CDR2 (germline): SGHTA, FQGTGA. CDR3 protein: CASSLMGANTEAFF. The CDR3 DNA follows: TGTGCCAGCAGCTTAATGGGAGCGAACACTGAAGCTTTCTTT.

The CDR3 here is CATRDRFEKLFF. CDR3 bases: TGTGCCACCCGGGACAGGTTTGAAAAACTGTTTTTT. The chain uses TRBV19 and TRBJ1-4; 8 positions match TRBD1. The trim removed 10 bases at V and 7 bases at J, leaving 5 bases unmatched. The CDR3 sequence is 12 residues long. From germline, CDR1 is LNHDA and CDR2 SQIVND (reference sequence).

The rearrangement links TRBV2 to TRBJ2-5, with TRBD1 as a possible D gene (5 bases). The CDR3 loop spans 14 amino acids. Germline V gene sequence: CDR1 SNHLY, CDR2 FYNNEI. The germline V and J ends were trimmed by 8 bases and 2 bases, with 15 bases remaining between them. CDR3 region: CASARPRTQETQYF. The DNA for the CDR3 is TGTGCCAGCGCCCGCCCCCGGACACAAGAGACCCAGTACTTC.

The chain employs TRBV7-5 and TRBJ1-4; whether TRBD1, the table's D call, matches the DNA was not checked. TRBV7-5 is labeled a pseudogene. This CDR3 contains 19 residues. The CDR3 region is CARSLEKRTASARGEKLFF. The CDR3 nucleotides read TGTGCCAGAAGCTTAGAGAAACGGACAGCTTCCGCCAGAGGTGAAAAACTGTTTTTT.

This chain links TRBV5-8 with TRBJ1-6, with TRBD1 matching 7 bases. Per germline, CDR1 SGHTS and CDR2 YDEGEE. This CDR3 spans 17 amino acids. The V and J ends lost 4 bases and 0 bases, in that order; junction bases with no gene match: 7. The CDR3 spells CASSPVDRNSYNSPLHF. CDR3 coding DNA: TGTGCCAGCAGCCCCGTGGACAGGAACTCCTATAATTCACCCCTCCACTTT. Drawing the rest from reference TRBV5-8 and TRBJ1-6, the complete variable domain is EAGVTQSPTHLIKTRGQQATLRCSPISGHTSVYWYQQALGLGLQFLLWYDEGEERNRGNFPPRFSGRQFPNYSSELNVNALELEDSALYLCASSPVDRNSYNSPLHFGNGTRLTVT.

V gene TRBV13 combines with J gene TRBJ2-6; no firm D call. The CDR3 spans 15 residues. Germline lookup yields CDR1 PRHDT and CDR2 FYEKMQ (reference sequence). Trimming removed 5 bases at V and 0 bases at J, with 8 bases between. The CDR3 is CASSHRVSGANVLTF. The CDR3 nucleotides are TGTGCCAGCAGCCACAGAGTCTCTGGGGCCAACGTCCTGACTTTC.

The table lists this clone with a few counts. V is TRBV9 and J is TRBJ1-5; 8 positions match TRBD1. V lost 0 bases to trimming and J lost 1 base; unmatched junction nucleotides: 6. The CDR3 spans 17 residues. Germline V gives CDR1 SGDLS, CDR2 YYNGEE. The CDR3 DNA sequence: TGTGCCAGCAGCGTAGTGTACAGGGGGAGCAGCAATCAGCCCCAGCATTTT. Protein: CASSVVYRGSSNQPQHF.